Detailed here is one TCR beta chain. V lost 3 bases to trimming and J lost 0 bases; unmatched junction nucleotides: 6. The CDR3 totals 17 residues. Germline assignment: CDR1 LNHDA and CDR2 SQIVND (reference sequence). This entry belongs to a study of blood T cell repertoires in COVID-19. Produced via immunoSEQ multiplex PCR; TCRdb's table is partial and in-frame only. The sample shows about 74,000 clones, 83% of them seen only once. The chain is built from TRBV19 and TRBJ2-1; TRBD2 matches at 9 bases. Sequenced material: peripheral blood. The source is a man of 80 years or more with acute or convalescent COVID-19. DNA of the CDR3: TGTGCCAGTAGTATGGCGGGAGGGCCAAGCTCCTACAATGAGCAGTTCTTC. Protein sequence: CASSMAGGPSSYNEQFF.